The 13 T cell receptor beta chains in this list originate from one sample, sequenced in a study of CD8 T cells in ankylosing spondylitis. Study results and caveats: Characteristic of ankylosing spondylitis blood, it appeared, was a TCR beta motif comprising roughly eight highly homologous variants.

For these receptors, no antigen is known. TCRdb recomputed calls from the 5' RACE reads with MiXCR, one row per CDR3 protein. The table lists about 540,000 distinct CDR3 sequences, over 9.5% of them singletons. The sample taken for sequencing was blood, either unsorted or a sorted T cell fraction (not recorded which). Every receptor here comes from a male donor with ankylosing spondylitis.

This chain links TRBV12-3 or TRBV12-4 with TRBJ1-6; TRBD1 agrees at 12 bases. CDR3 size: 15 residues. V was clipped by 6 bases and J by 7 bases; unmatched bases: 4. The CDR3 region is CASSRDRGHNSPLHF. The CDR3 bases are TGTGCCAGCAGCAGGGACAGGGGGCACAATTCACCCCTCCACTTT.

This clonotype was seen ten or more times. The chain couples TRBV4-1 to TRBJ2-5, with 7 bases matching TRBD1. CDR3 length equals 17 residues. Trimming took 0 bases from V and 9 from J; bases not matched to a gene: 16. Germline CDR1 reads MGHRA; CDR2 reads YSYEKL. CDR3 amino acids: CASSQDLLSTGARPQYF. DNA of the CDR3: TGCGCCAGCAGCCAAGACCTACTTTCTACAGGGGCGCGGCCCCAGTACTTC.

This sequence joins TRBV20-1 and TRBJ2-7, with unresolved D. This CDR3 is built from 14 residues. Germline CDR1 is DFQATT and CDR2 is SNEGSKA (reference sequence). V lost 0 bases, J lost 0 bases, and 9 bases lay in between. CDR3 loop: CSAREGRSSYEQYV. The CDR3 DNA sequence: TGCAGTGCTAGAGAAGGCCGGAGCTCCTACGAGCAGTACGTC.

There are a few counts of this clonotype. The J gene is TRBJ2-3, the V gene TRBV6-2 or TRBV6-3, with D unclear. Looked up from germline, CDR1 is MNHEY and CDR2 is SVGEGT. CDR3 length: 14 amino acids. V lost 7 bases and J 2 bases, leaving 13 bases between the germline ends. CDR3 coding DNA: TGTGCCAGCACCAGAGGTGACTTCACAGATACGCAGTATTTT. It translates to CASTRGDFTDTQYF.

This clonotype has a count of ten or more. The gene calls are TRBV20-1 and TRBJ2-1; 13 nucleotides line up with TRBD2. This CDR3 region has 16 residues. The germline V gene encodes CDR1 DFQATT and CDR2 SNEGSKA (reference sequence). The ends lost 2 bases at V and 2 bases at J; junction bases unmatched: 3. The CDR3 loop is CSARLGTSGTYNEQFF. In nucleotides, the CDR3 is TGCAGTGCTAGATTGGGGACTAGCGGGACCTACAATGAGCAGTTCTTC.

This chain links TRBV21-1 with TRBJ2-1. TRBV21-1 is shown as a pseudogene. The CDR3 consists of 17 residues. The CDR3 nucleotides read TGTGCCAGCCCCAAAGCGGGAGAACCTTACTCCTACAATGAGCAGTTCTTC. Protein sequence: CASPKAGEPYSYNEQFF.

CDR3 sequence reads: CSAPPGRTRTNEQFF. The CDR3 DNA is TGCAGTGCTCCTCCAGGTAGGACTAGGACCAATGAGCAGTTCTTC. The rearrangement links TRBV20-1 to TRBJ2-1; TRBD2 matches 7 bases. The CDR3 is 15 amino acids. From germline, CDR1 is DFQATT and CDR2 SNEGSKA (reference sequence). The ends lost 5 bases at V and 6 bases at J; junction bases unmatched: 13.

This clonotype showed up just a few times. The CDR3 DNA sequence: TGTGCCAGCAGTTTAGGAGTAGGAGATGGCTACACCTTC. Amino acid sequence: CASSLGVGDGYTF. The chain couples TRBV12-3 or TRBV12-4 to TRBJ1-2; D gene uncertain. V gave up 1 base and J gave up 6 bases, with 9 bases separating them. This CDR3 has 13 residues.

This clonotype was detected only a few times. The chain employs TRBV7-2 and TRBJ2-1; D ambiguous. Germline V gene lookup returns CDR1 SGHTA and CDR2 FQGNSA. V lost 0 bases, J lost 8 bases, and 8 bases lay in between. The CDR3 loop spans 13 amino acids. CDR3 sequence reads: CASSLATVDEQFF. In DNA, the CDR3 is TGTGCCAGCAGCTTAGCTACGGTCGATGAGCAGTTCTTC.

This clonotype was detected ten times or more. The gene calls are TRBV10-3 and TRBJ1-1; D is perhaps TRBD1 (6 bases). The CDR3 length is 15 residues. V lost 7 bases to trimming and J lost 5 bases, with 20 bases between them. Germline lookup yields CDR1 ENHRY and CDR2 SYGVKD. In DNA, the CDR3 is TGTGCCATCACTCGGTCTGGGGGCCTGGGAACTGAAGCTTTCTTT. Translating gives CAITRSGGLGTEAFF.

The genes are TRBV7-8 and TRBJ2-7; no definite D call. Germline lookup yields CDR1 SGHVS and CDR2 FQNEAQ. CDR3 length: 14 amino acids. Trimming removed 2 bases from V and 0 bases from J, with 8 bases in between. The CDR3 here is CASSLFQYSYEQYV. The DNA for the CDR3 is TGTGCCAGCAGCTTATTTCAGTACTCCTACGAGCAGTACGTC.

The chain combines TRBV27 with TRBJ1-1, with a weak D call TRBD1 (5 bases). The germline V and J ends were trimmed by 5 bases and 6 bases, with 19 bases remaining between them. This CDR3 has 15 amino acids. Germline V lookup: CDR1 MNHEY, CDR2 SMNVEV (reference sequence). CDR3 amino acids: CASSPGTLLVSEAFF. The CDR3 bases are TGTGCCAGCAGTCCCGGGACCCTACTCGTCTCTGAAGCTTTCTTT.

This clonotype was seen more than once but under ten times. DNA of the CDR3: TGTGCCAGCAGTCAGAATAGCGGGTTGAACGAGCAGTACTTC. This gives the protein CASSQNSGLNEQYF. The chain links TRBV12-3 or TRBV12-4 to TRBJ2-7; 7 bases agree with TRBD2. The CDR3 totals 14 residues. Unmatched junction bases numbered 9, after V lost 5 bases and J lost 5 bases.